This note documents a single T cell receptor beta chain sequence. Libraries were prepared by immunoSEQ multiplex PCR; TCRdb keeps only in-frame clonotypes and omits some of them. The sample includes about 160,000 clones, roughly 90% of them seen just once. CDR3 length equals 16 residues. Germline values: CDR1 MNHEY, CDR2 SMNVEV (reference sequence). Losses at the gene ends were 5 bases for V and 4 bases for J; bases not matched to a gene: 9. The source of the sample is a study of blood T cell repertoires in COVID-19. The chain carries TRBV27 and TRBJ2-7, with 12 nucleotides matching TRBD1. This sequence was found in a man younger than 40 with COVID-19, enrolled during active disease. The source material was peripheral blood. For the CDR3, the DNA is TGTGCCAGCAGTCTGGCCGGGACAGGGGGCGGGTACGAGCAGTACTTC. Translating gives CASSLAGTGGGYEQYF.